This T cell receptor beta chain stems from a study of human T cells and chemical hapten exposure. Study-level results: Expanded TCRs formed significantly more large CDR3 similarity clusters than controls.

V lost 2 bases to trimming and J lost 5 bases, with 6 bases between them. Germline V gene data show CDR1 as MNHNY and CDR2 as SVGAGI (reference sequence). The CDR3 has 13 amino acids. Individual cDNA molecules received unique molecular identifiers in the library. TCRdb reprocessed the RACE reads via MiXCR and lists one record per CDR3 protein. The data hold 95,000 or so distinct CDR3 sequences, with about an eighth observed a single time. This clonotype was counted ten times or more. The antigen is unknown. Time point: patch test 2, 6 weeks after DPC sensitization. The sample's treatment: therapeutic diphenylcyclopropenone sensitization with weekly scalp DPC. Investigators collected blood before applying each patch test. The study enrolled 18 to 70-year-old alopecia patients suitable for DPC.

The source was whole blood, collected in connection with sensitization to the hapten diphenylcyclopropenone (DPC). The sequence was obtained from a middle-aged woman with alopecia areata. Some clones in this sample may be carry-over from other donors' samples. The chain carries TRBV6-6 and TRBJ2-2; no definite D call. The CDR3 is CASSYQSTGELFF. In nucleotides, the CDR3 is TGTGCCAGCAGTTACCAGAGTACCGGGGAGCTGTTTTTT.